This TCR beta chain emerged from a study of Ad26.COV2.S vaccination and SARS-CoV-2 variants. Points from the study as a whole: Substantial breadth was reportedly displayed by spike-specific CD8+ and CD4+ T cell responses after vaccination. Whether participants received vaccine or placebo, their non-spike TCR breadth was similar.

Trimming cost V 1 base and J 6 bases, with 16 bases left between them. This CDR3 has 15 amino acids. Germline V CDR1 and CDR2: SGHTA, FQGNSA. About this clone: Its target is unknown.

Sequencing was performed with immunoSEQ multiplex PCR; in TCRdb, only in-frame clones are kept and a portion is missing. The sample records over 350,000 clones, more than 85% being singletons. As for treatment: about 20 received Ad26.COV2.S at low or high dose, single or two shots; several received placebo; per-sample allocation not given. On day 63 after the first injection, vaccine and placebo recipients gave samples. The sequencing here drew on peripheral blood, taken in a trial of Ad26.COV2.S vaccine versus placebo. This TCR was recovered from a person between 18 and 60 years old who received the Ad26.COV2.S COVID-19 vaccine or a placebo. The chain uses TRBV7-2 and TRBJ2-7; D not certain. CDR3 sequence reads: CASSLEVPVAPEQYF. The CDR3 nucleotides read TGTGCCAGCAGCTTAGAGGTCCCGGTCGCCCCCGAGCAGTACTTC.